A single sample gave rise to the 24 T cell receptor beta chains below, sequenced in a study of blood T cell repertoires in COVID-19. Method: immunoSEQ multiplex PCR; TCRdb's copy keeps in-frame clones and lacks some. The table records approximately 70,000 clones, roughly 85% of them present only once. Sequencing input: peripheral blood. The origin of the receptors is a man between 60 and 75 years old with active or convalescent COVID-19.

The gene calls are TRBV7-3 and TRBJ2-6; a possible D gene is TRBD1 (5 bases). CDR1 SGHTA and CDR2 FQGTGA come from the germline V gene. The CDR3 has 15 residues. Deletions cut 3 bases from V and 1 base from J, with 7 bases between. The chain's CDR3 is CASSFQGSGANVLTF. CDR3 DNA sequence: TGTGCCAGCAGCTTTCAGGGTTCTGGGGCCAACGTCCTGACTTTC.

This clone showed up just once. CDR3 bases: TGTGCCATCAGTCCCCGTGTTGACACTGAAGCTTTCTTT. It translates to CAISPRVDTEAFF. The chain recombines TRBV10-3 with TRBJ1-1, with D uncertain. CDR1 and CDR2 (germline): ENHRY, SYGVKD. Trimming left V 5 bases short and J 3 bases short, with 10 bases between. CDR3 length: 13 residues.

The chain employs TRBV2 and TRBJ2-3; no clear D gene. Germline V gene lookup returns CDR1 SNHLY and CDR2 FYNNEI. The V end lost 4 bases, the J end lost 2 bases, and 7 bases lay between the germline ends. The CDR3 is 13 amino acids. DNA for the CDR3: TGTGCCAGCAGTGCTCGGTTCACAGATACGCAGTATTTT. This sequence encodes CASSARFTDTQYF.

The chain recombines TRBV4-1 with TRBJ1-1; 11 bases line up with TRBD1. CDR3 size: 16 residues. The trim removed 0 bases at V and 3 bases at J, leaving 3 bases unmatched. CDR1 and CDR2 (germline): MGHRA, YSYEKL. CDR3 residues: CASSQDGGQGDTEAFF. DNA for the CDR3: TGCGCCAGCAGCCAAGACGGGGGACAGGGGGACACTGAAGCTTTCTTT.

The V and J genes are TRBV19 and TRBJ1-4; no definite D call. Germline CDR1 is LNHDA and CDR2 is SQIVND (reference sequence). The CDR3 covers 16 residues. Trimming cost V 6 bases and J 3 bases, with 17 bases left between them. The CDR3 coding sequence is TGTGCCAGTAGGAAGCTCGGGGATCTGCCTAATGAAAAACTGTTTTTT. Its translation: CASRKLGDLPNEKLFF.

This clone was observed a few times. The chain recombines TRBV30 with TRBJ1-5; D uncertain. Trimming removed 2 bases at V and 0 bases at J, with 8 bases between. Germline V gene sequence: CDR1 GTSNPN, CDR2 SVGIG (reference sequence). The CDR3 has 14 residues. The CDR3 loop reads CAWSRHYSNQPQHF. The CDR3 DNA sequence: TGTGCCTGGAGTAGGCACTATAGCAATCAGCCCCAGCATTTT.

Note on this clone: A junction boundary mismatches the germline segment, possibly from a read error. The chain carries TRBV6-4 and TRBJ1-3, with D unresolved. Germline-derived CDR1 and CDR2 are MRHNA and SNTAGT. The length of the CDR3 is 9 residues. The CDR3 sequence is CASSDPGSF. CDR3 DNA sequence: TGTGCCAGCAGTGACCCCGGGTCTTTT.

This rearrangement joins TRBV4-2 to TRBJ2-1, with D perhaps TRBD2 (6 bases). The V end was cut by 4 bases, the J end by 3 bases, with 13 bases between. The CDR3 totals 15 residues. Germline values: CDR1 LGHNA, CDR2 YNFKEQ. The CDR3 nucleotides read TGTGCCAGCAGCCCTCGGAGGGGCGACTACAATGAGCAGTTCTTC. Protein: CASSPRRGDYNEQFF.

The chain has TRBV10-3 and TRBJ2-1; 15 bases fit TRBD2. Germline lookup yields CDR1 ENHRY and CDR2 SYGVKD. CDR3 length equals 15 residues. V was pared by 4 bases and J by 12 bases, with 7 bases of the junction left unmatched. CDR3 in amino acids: CAISVSGLAGGMQFF. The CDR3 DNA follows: TGTGCCATCAGTGTGTCGGGACTAGCGGGGGGCATGCAGTTCTTC.

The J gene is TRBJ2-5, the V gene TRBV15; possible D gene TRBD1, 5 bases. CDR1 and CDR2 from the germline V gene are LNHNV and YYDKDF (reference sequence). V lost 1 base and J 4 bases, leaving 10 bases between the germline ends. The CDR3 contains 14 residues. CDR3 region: CATSRVSTGETQYF. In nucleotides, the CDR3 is TGTGCCACCAGCAGAGTCTCAACAGGAGAGACCCAGTACTTC.

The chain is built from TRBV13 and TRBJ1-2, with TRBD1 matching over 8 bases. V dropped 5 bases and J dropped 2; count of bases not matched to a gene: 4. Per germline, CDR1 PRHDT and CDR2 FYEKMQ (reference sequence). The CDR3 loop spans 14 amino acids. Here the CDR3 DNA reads TGTGCCAGCAGCGCCTGGACAGGGAACTATGGCTACACCTTC. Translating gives CASSAWTGNYGYTF. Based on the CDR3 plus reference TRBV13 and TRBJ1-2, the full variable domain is AAGVIQSPRHLIKEKRETATLKCYPIPRHDTVYWYQQGPGQDPQFLISFYEKMQSDKGSIPDRFSAQQFSDYHSELNMSSLELGDSALYFCASSAWTGNYGYTFGSGTRLTVV.

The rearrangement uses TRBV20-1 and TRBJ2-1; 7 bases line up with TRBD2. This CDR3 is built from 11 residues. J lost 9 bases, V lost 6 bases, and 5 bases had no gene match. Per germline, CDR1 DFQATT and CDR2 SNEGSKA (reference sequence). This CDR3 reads CSASAGVEQFF. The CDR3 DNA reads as TGCAGTGCCAGCGCGGGGGTTGAGCAGTTCTTC.

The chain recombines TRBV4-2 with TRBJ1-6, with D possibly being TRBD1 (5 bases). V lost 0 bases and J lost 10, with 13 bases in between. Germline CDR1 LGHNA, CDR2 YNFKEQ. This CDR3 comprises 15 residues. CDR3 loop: CASSQDSGGESPLHF. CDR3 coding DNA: TGTGCCAGCAGCCAAGATAGCGGGGGAGAATCACCCCTCCACTTT.

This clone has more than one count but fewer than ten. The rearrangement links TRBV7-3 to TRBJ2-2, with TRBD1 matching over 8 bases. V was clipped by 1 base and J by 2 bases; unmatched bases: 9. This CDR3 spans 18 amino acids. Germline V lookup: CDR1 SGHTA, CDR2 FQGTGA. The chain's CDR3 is CASSLMPLGQGNTGELFF. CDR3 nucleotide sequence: TGTGCCAGCAGCTTAATGCCTCTCGGACAGGGCAACACCGGGGAGCTGTTTTTT.

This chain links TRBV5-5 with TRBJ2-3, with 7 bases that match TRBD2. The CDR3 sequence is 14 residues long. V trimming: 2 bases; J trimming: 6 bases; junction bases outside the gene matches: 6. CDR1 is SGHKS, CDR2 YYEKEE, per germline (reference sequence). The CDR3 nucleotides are TGTGCCAGCAGCTTCGAGGGGCGGGAGGATACGCAGTATTTT. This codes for CASSFEGREDTQYF.

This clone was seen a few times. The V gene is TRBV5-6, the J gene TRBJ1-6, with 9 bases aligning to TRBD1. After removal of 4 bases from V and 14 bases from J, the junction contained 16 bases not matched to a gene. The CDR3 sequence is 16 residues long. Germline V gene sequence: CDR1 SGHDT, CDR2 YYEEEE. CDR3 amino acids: CASSPRIGQGWKALHF. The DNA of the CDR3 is TGTGCCAGCAGCCCCAGAATCGGACAGGGGTGGAAGGCCCTCCACTTT. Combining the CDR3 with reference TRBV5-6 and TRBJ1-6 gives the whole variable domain DAGVTQSPTHLIKTRGQQVTLRCSPKSGHDTVSWYQQALGQGPQFIFQYYEEEERQRGNFPDRFSGHQFPNYSSELNVNALLLGDSALYLCASSPRIGQGWKALHFGNGTRLTVT.

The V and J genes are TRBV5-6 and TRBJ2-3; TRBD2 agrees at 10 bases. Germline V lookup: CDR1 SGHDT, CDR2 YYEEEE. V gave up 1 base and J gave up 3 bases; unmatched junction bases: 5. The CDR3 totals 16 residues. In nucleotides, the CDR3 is TGTGCCAGCAGCTTGATTAGCGGGGGGTCGACAGATACGCAGTATTTT. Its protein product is CASSLISGGSTDTQYF.

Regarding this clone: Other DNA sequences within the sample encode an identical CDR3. Written as DNA, the CDR3 is TGTGCCAGCAGCTTAGCGACAGGCAATCAGCCCCAGCATTTT. Translating it yields CASSLATGNQPQHF. V is TRBV7-9 and J is TRBJ1-5; possible D gene TRBD1, 5 bases. Between the trimmed V and J ends, which lost 0 bases and 2 bases, there was a span of 5 bases. CDR3 length equals 14 residues. Germline V lookup: CDR1 SEHNR, CDR2 FQNEAQ (reference sequence).

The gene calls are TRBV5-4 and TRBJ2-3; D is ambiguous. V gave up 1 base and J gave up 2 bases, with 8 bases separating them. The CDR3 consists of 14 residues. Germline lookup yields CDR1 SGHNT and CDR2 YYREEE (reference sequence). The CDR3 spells CASSLTSNTDTQYF. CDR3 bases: TGTGCCAGCAGCTTGACCTCTAACACAGATACGCAGTATTTT.

CDR3 protein: CASSGRLAGDLFSTDTQYF. The CDR3 region has the DNA TGCGCCAGCAGCGGCCGACTAGCGGGGGATCTTTTCAGCACAGATACGCAGTATTTT. The chain uses TRBV5-1 and TRBJ2-3, with 12 bases matching TRBD2. This CDR3 has 19 amino acids. Losses at the gene ends were 4 bases for V and 0 bases for J; bases not matched to a gene: 12. Looked up from germline, CDR1 is SGHRS and CDR2 is YFSETQ.

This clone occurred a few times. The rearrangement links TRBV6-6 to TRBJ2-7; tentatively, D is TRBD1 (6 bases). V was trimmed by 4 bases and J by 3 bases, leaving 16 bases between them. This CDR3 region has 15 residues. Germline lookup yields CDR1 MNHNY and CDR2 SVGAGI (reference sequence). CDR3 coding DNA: TGTGCCAGCAGTTGGGACACCCTGACATACTACGAGCAGTACTTC. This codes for CASSWDTLTYYEQYF.

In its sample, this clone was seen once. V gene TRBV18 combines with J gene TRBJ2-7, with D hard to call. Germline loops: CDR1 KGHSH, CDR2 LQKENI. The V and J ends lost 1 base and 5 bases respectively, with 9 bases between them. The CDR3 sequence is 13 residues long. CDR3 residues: CASSPRPTDEQYF. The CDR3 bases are TGTGCCAGCTCACCACGCCCTACTGACGAGCAGTACTTC.

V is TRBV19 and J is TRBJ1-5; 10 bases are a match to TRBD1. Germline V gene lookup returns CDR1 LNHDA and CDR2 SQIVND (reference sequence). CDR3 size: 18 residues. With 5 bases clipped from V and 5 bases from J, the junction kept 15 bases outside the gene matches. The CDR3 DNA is TGTGCCAGTAGTCCATCCCCTGGACAGGGGGTTGGGGATCAGCCCCAGCATTTT. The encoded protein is CASSPSPGQGVGDQPQHF.

CDR3 bases: TGCGCCAGCCAAGGGGGGGCCGGATCGAGCTCCTACAATGAGCAGTTCTTC. Translated: CASQGGAGSSSYNEQFF. The chain recombines TRBV5-1 with TRBJ2-1, with a tentative D call TRBD2 (7 bases). Germline V gene data show CDR1 as SGHRS and CDR2 as YFSETQ. The CDR3 has 17 amino acids. The V gene lost 7 bases and the J gene lost 0 bases, with 20 bases spanning the gap.